These T cell receptor beta chains were read from a single sample in a study of T cell responses to AZD1222 COVID-19 vaccine. The assay was immunoSEQ multiplex PCR, and TCRdb's table has in-frame clones only and misses some. In the table there are around 80,000 clones, approximately 89% of which are singletons. Here the sequenced sample was peripheral blood, taken 28 days after the second AZD1222 dose. The source of these receptors is an adult who received the AZD1222 COVID-19 vaccine. The CDR3 runs from the conserved cysteine through the conserved F or W. The D gene is left open where the match is weak. Clone size, where shown, is once, few, many, or a class for clones that have expanded.

TRBJ2-2	.	TRBV7-3	.	TGTGCCAGCAGCGCTTCAGCGGGCACCGGGGAGCTGTTTTTT	CASSASAGTGELFF
TRBJ2-1	.	TRBV18	.	TGTGCCAGCTCACCAGGCGGGCCCCGCCCCGATGAGCAGTTCTTC	CASSPGGPRPDEQFF
TRBJ2-3	.	TRBV6-6	TRBD2	TGTGCCTCCCGACTAGCGGGGACAGATACGCAGTATTTT	CASRLAGTDTQYF
TRBJ1-5	.	TRBV5-1	.	TGCGCCAGCAGCGAAGGACCGCCAACCAATCAGCCCCAGCATTTT	CASSEGPPTNQPQHF
TRBJ2-2	.	TRBV2	.	TGTGCCAGCAGTGGGGCACCGAACACCGGGGAGCTGTTTTTT	CASSGAPNTGELFF
TRBJ2-7	.	TRBV28	.	TGTGCCAGCAAGAGGGCGGAACAGGTGGTCCCCTACGAGCAGTACTTC	CASKRAEQVVPYEQYF
TRBJ2-7	.	TRBV5-1	TRBD2	TGCGCCAGCAGCTTGGTGGCGACTAGCGGGAGGTCCTACGAGCAGTACTTC	CASSLVATSGRSYEQYF
TRBJ2-2	.	TRBV27	.	TGTGCCAGCTGGGGATCGGGGGAGCTGTTTTTT	CASWGSGELFF
TRBJ1-4	few	TRBV18	.	TGTGCCAGCTCACCGGGGACAAACGAAAAACTGTTTTTT	CASSPGTNEKLFF
TRBJ2-7	.	TRBV6-2/TRBV6-3	TRBD2	TGTGCCAGCAGTTCGGGGGGAGCGATCTCCTACGAGCAGTACTTC	CASSSGGAISYEQYF
TRBJ1-5	once	TRBV19	.	TGTGCCAGTAAGAGGGCTACGTATAGCAATCAGCCCCAGCATTTT	CASKRATYSNQPQHF
TRBJ2-7	.	TRBV6-2/TRBV6-3	.	TGTGCCAGCAGCACAGGGTTCGACGAGCAGTACTTC	CASSTGFDEQYF
TRBJ2-7	.	TRBV7-6	TRBD2	TGTGCCAGCAGAGGTGGTATTGCGGGGGGCTACGAGCAGTACTTC	CASRGGIAGGYEQYF
TRBJ1-5	.	TRBV30	.	TGTGCCTGGAGTGGCCGACCCAATCAGCCCCAGCATTTT	CAWSGRPNQPQHF
TRBJ1-3	.	TRBV7-8	.	TGTGCCAGCAGCTTACTCTCTGGAAACACCATATATTTT	CASSLLSGNTIYF
TRBJ2-1	.	TRBV19	.	TGTGCCAGTAGTATCCCCACCGACTCGAGCTTGGAGAGCTCCTACAATGAGCAGTTCTTC	CASSIPTDSSLESSYNEQFF
TRBJ1-4	.	TRBV6-1	.	TGTGCCAGCAGTGAAAACCATATTATGAGTCTGGGCGAAAAACTGTTTTTT	CASSENHIMSLGEKLFF
TRBJ2-6	.	TRBV21-1	.	TGTGCCAGCAGCTCCCCGGACAGGGCACTCTCTGGGGCCAACGTCCTGACTTTC	CASSSPDRALSGANVLTF
TRBJ2-7	.	TRBV5-1	.	TGCGCCAGCTACCCAGGACCCGGCTACGAGCAGTACTTC	CASYPGPGYEQYF
TRBJ2-1	.	TRBV11-3	TRBD1	TGTGCCAGCAGCTTATCGGGACAGGGTATTAGTGAGCAGTTCTTC	CASSLSGQGISEQFF
TRBJ1-5	.	TRBV15	.	TGTGCCACCAGTACTGGACAGCCCGCCAATCAGCCCCAGCATTTT	CATSTGQPANQPQHF
TRBJ1-2	.	TRBV30	TRBD1	TGTGCCTGGAAAGGGACAGGACATTATGGCTACACCTTC	CAWKGTGHYGYTF
TRBJ2-3	.	TRBV19	.	TGTGCCACCCTCGGAGGTTCCTGGACGCAGTATTTT	CATLGGSWTQYF
TRBJ2-2	.	TRBV5-1	.	TGCGCCAGCAGCTTGGGAGAGAGGGAACTTGGGCTGTTTTTT	CASSLGERELGLFF
TRBJ1-4	.	TRBV11-2	.	TGTGCCAGCAGCCAGGAGCGGACTAATGAAAAACTGTTTTTT	CASSQERTNEKLFF
TRBJ2-3	.	TRBV28	TRBD2	TGTGCCAGCAGCCCGGGACTAGCGGGAGCAGATACGCAGTATTTT	CASSPGLAGADTQYF
TRBJ2-7	.	TRBV9	TRBD1	TGTGCCAGCAGCGTAACGCCGGGGGGACAGGGGTACGAGCAGTACTTC	CASSVTPGGQGYEQYF
TRBJ2-6	.	TRBV24-1	.	TGTGCCACCAGTGCCCACAGGGCTGGGGCCAACGTCCTGACTTTC	CATSAHRAGANVLTF
TRBJ2-7	.	TRBV3-1/TRBV3-2	.	TGTGCCAGCAGCCAAGATCAGGGTGTGGGGGAGAGGTCCTACGAGCAGTACTTC	CASSQDQGVGERSYEQYF
TRBJ2-5	.	TRBV6-2/TRBV6-3	.	TGTGCCAGCAGTTACTCTGGGGAGACCCAGTACTTC	CASSYSGETQYF
TRBJ1-1	.	TRBV25-1	.	TGTGCCAGCAGTGAATCGAGGGGAGGGTACACTGAAGCTTTCTTT	CASSESRGGYTEAFF
TRBJ2-2	once	TRBV18	.	TGTGCCAGCTCACCGCAACACGCGAACACCGGGGAGCTGTTTTTT	CASSPQHANTGELFF
TRBJ2-7	.	TRBV11-3	.	TGTGCCAGCAGCTTAGAAACCAGGGCCGAGCAGTACTTC	CASSLETRAEQYF
TRBJ1-4	once	TRBV10-3	.	TGTGCCGGAAGGGGGACCCCAACTAATGAAAAACTGTTTTTT	CAGRGTPTNEKLFF
TRBJ2-7	.	TRBV6-5	TRBD1	TGTGCCAGCAGCCTGAGGGACAGGAGCTACGAGCAGTACTTC	CASSLRDRSYEQYF
TRBJ1-2	.	TRBV6-5	TRBD1	TGTGCCAGCAGTTACTCCGGGACAGGGTCGGGAGATGGCTACACCTTC	CASSYSGTGSGDGYTF
TRBJ2-3	.	TRBV7-2	.	TGTGCCAGCAGCTTGGACTCTGTTAGCACAGATACGCAGTATTTT	CASSLDSVSTDTQYF
TRBJ1-1	.	TRBV4-1	.	TGCGCCAGCAGCCAAGGGGAGGGGACCCCGCCTGAAGCTTTCTTT	CASSQGEGTPPEAFF
TRBJ1-2	.	TRBV28	.	TGTGCCACCGCCACCAACTATGGCTACACCTTC	CATATNYGYTF
TRBJ2-1	.	TRBV10-1	.	TGCGCCAGCAGTTTCGGCCGCGGGCTAGCCATTTACAATGAGCAGTTCTTC	CASSFGRGLAIYNEQFF
TRBJ2-7	.	TRBV11-2	.	TGTGCCAGCAGCTTTACGGAAACCTACGAGCAGTACTTC	CASSFTETYEQYF
TRBJ2-1	.	TRBV2	TRBD2	TGTGCCACTCTGGGGGGACTAGCGGAATCCGGTGAGCAGTTCTTC	CATLGGLAESGEQFF